One and the same sample provided the 29 T cell receptor beta chains below, sequenced in a study of regulatory T cells in long-lasting Graves disease. Arm-PCR of CDR3 regions with iRepertoire HTBI primers generated TCR beta libraries. TCRdb analysed the multiplex PCR reads with MiXCR anew, one entry per CDR3 protein. The data contain about 530,000 distinct CDR3 sequences, more than 15% of them singletons. The time point is: newly diagnosed GD, antithyroid drugs for less than 3 months. Construction of the TCR library relied on RNA isolated from PBMCs. These data also formed part of another study, on T cells in Graves' hyperthyroidism and ophthalmopathy.

The sequences come from peripheral blood mononuclear cells (PBMCs), collected at new diagnosis, from a patient treated with antithyroid drugs. The receptors come from a woman aged 40 to 65 with Graves disease.

This clonotype was observed many times. CDR3 in DNA: TGCAGCGTCGGCCACTTCACCGGGGAGCTGTTTTTT. Translation gives CSVGHFTGELFF. The chain is built from TRBV29-1 and TRBJ2-2, with no clear D. Germline CDR1 and CDR2: SQVTM and ANQGSEA. Deletions cut 6 bases from V and 4 bases from J, with 9 bases between. The CDR3 is made up of 12 amino acids.

The rearrangement joins TRBV7-9 to TRBJ2-6; 7 nucleotides line up with TRBD1. The CDR3 length is 17 residues. CDR1 and CDR2 (germline): SEHNR, FQNEAQ (reference sequence). J gave up 2 bases and V 8 bases, and 12 bases lay outside the gene matches. CDR3 nucleotides: TGTGCCAGCTCAAGACAGGGAAAGGTTGCTGGGGCCAACGTCCTGACTTTC. This gives the protein CASSRQGKVAGANVLTF.

There are many counts of this clonotype. This rearrangement joins TRBV7-3 to TRBJ2-7; 15 bases line up with TRBD2. The length of the CDR3 is 15 residues. V lost 5 bases to trimming and J lost 4 bases; unmatched junction nucleotides: 3. In germline, CDR1 is SGHTA, CDR2 FQGTGA. The CDR3 sequence: CASSPGTSGGYEQYF. The CDR3 DNA reads as TGTGCCAGCAGCCCCGGGACTAGCGGGGGGTACGAGCAGTACTTC.

This clonotype showed up many times. CDR3 DNA: TGTGCCAGCAGCTCTGGGGGGTTGGAGCAGTTCTTC. It encodes CASSSGGLEQFF. The V call is TRBV28, the J call TRBJ2-1; D possibly corresponds to TRBD2 (6 bases). The CDR3 loop spans 12 amino acids. V lost 6 bases, J lost 10 bases, and 13 bases lay in between. CDR1 is MDHEN, CDR2 SYDVKM, per germline.

The chain uses TRBV27 and TRBJ1-5, with D possibly being TRBD1 (5 bases). Deletions cut 2 bases from V and 7 bases from J, with 9 bases between. This CDR3 spans 13 amino acids. Germline values: CDR1 MNHEY, CDR2 SMNVEV (reference sequence). The CDR3 region has the DNA TGTGCCAGCAGTTTAAACAGGTTGCAGCCCCAGCATTTT. Its protein is CASSLNRLQPQHF.

Details on this clonotype: A clone one base away is much larger, so this may be a read error. CDR3 residues: CASSRPTSGSYEQYF. The CDR3 DNA reads TGTGCCAGCAGTAGACCGACTAGCGGCTCCTACGAGCAGTACTTC. The V call is TRBV12-3 or TRBV12-4, the J call TRBJ2-7, with 9 bases that match TRBD2. The J segment lost 0 bases and the V segment lost 5 bases, leaving 5 bases of the junction unmatched. The CDR3 runs 15 residues.

This clonotype was found many times. The rearrangement joins TRBV28 to TRBJ2-7; D might be TRBD1 or TRBD2, each matching 5 bases. Looked up from germline, CDR1 is MDHEN and CDR2 is SYDVKM. V was trimmed by 3 bases and J by 0 bases, leaving 12 bases between them. CDR3 length: 15 residues. The CDR3 DNA reads TGTGCCAGCAGTTTTGCCGGGGCAAGCTCCTACGAGCAGTACTTC. Its translation is CASSFAGASSYEQYF.

Concerning this clonotype itself: A much larger clonotype is one base distant, so this may be a read error. This rearrangement joins TRBV11-2 to TRBJ1-1; TRBD1 matches at 7 bases. V lost 4 bases, J lost 3 bases, and 14 bases stayed unmatched. CDR1 and CDR2 (germline): SGHAT, FQNNGV. This CDR3 region has 17 residues. Here the CDR3 reads CASSSQFQGGTYTEAFF. Here the CDR3 DNA reads TGTGCCAGCAGCTCCCAATTTCAGGGGGGCACGTACACTGAAGCTTTCTTT.

In its sample, this clonotype was seen a few times. The chain couples TRBV9 to TRBJ1-2; D is uncertain. CDR3 length equals 14 residues. Looked up from germline, CDR1 is SGDLS and CDR2 is YYNGEE. V lost 3 bases and J lost 0, with 9 bases in between. CDR3 coding DNA: TGTGCCAGCAGCGCGATGGGCTCTAACTATGGCTACACCTTC. This gives the protein CASSAMGSNYGYTF.

This chain connects TRBV4-2 to TRBJ2-5; 10 bases are a match to TRBD1. The CDR3 has 16 residues. The germline V gene has CDR1 LGHNA and CDR2 YNFKEQ. J was trimmed by 4 bases and V by 0 bases; bases with no gene match: 5. The CDR3: CASSQERGTGVETQYF. The CDR3 DNA reads TGTGCCAGCAGCCAAGAGAGAGGGACAGGGGTAGAGACCCAGTACTTC.

The chain joins TRBV3-1 to TRBJ1-6, with no clear D. The CDR3 extends over 15 amino acids. Germline assignment: CDR1 LGHDT and CDR2 YNNKEL (reference sequence). The V gene lost 1 base and the J gene lost 6 bases, with 10 bases spanning the gap. As DNA, the CDR3 is TGTGCCAGCAGCCAAGCCACCGCCGGTAATTCACCCCTCCACTTT. Protein sequence: CASSQATAGNSPLHF.

The CDR3 loop is CATISDTEAFF. In DNA form, the CDR3 reads TGTGCCACCATAAGTGACACTGAAGCTTTCTTT. This rearrangement joins TRBV6-1 to TRBJ1-1, with D hard to call. V gave up 10 bases and J gave up 3 bases, with 9 bases separating them. CDR1 and CDR2 from the germline V gene are MNHNS and SASEGT. The CDR3 contains 11 residues.

The table lists this clonotype with many counts. The chain carries TRBV12-3 or TRBV12-4 and TRBJ1-1; 9 positions agree with TRBD1. This CDR3 is 16 amino acids long. Trimming took 6 bases from V and 1 from J; bases not matched to a gene: 9. CDR3 sequence reads: CASRERTGVGNTEAFF. CDR3 nucleotides: TGTGCCAGCAGGGAAAGGACAGGGGTTGGGAACACTGAAGCTTTCTTT.

This clonotype occurred a few times. The J gene is TRBJ1-5, the V gene TRBV6-4; maybe TRBD1 (5 bases). This CDR3 has 17 amino acids. The germline V gene has CDR1 MRHNA and CDR2 SNTAGT. Deletions cut 10 bases from V and 0 bases from J, with 22 bases between. The CDR3 sequence is CANKDMGNDYSNQPQHF. The CDR3 nucleotides are TGTGCCAACAAGGACATGGGAAATGACTATAGCAATCAGCCCCAGCATTTT.

This clonotype was observed at least ten times. J is TRBJ2-1 and V is TRBV28; TRBD1 agrees at 10 bases. Germline CDR1 reads MDHEN; CDR2 reads SYDVKM. The CDR3 is made up of 16 amino acids. The junction had 10 bases not matched to a gene; V was cut back by 4 bases and J by 7 bases. The CDR3 coding sequence is TGTGCCAGCAGTTCCACCGGGACAGGGGCGCGGAATGAGCAGTTCTTC. It specifies CASSSTGTGARNEQFF.

The CDR3 sequence is CASSLNGGIDGYTF. The CDR3 bases are TGTGCCAGCAGCTTGAATGGGGGGATTGATGGCTACACCTTC. The V call is TRBV7-2, the J call TRBJ1-2; possibly TRBD1 for D (5 bases). Germline assignment: CDR1 SGHTA and CDR2 FQGNSA. V lost 3 bases, J lost 6 bases, and 14 bases lay in between. The CDR3 is 14 residues long.

As to this clonotype: One base away lies a much larger clone, so this may be a sequencing read error. The V and J genes are TRBV2 and TRBJ2-7, with 11 bases identical to TRBD1. The CDR3 is 16 residues long. The V gene end was trimmed by 8 bases and the J gene end by 7 bases; junction bases not matched to a gene: 16. Germline V CDR1 and CDR2: SNHLY, FYNNEI. This CDR3 reads CASWDRGRRLEGEQYF. In DNA, the CDR3 is TGTGCCAGCTGGGACAGGGGGAGACGGTTAGAGGGAGAGCAGTACTTC.

This clonotype was counted at least ten times. V usage is TRBV5-1 and J usage is TRBJ2-7, with TRBD2 matching 8 bases. CDR1 and CDR2 from the germline V gene are SGHRS and YFSETQ. The CDR3 extends over 15 amino acids. The V gene end was trimmed by 1 base and the J gene end by 0 bases; junction bases not matched to a gene: 3. CDR3 coding DNA: TGCGCCAGCAGCTTGATAGCGGGGCACTCCTACGAGCAGTACTTC. Amino acids: CASSLIAGHSYEQYF.

There are a few counts of this clonotype. The CDR3 reads CASSQSLAGTYNEQFF. The CDR3 DNA follows: TGTGCCAGCAGCCAGTCACTAGCGGGAACCTACAATGAGCAGTTCTTC. The chain uses TRBV3-1 and TRBJ2-1, with TRBD2 matching over 10 bases. This CDR3 spans 16 amino acids. Trimming took 3 bases from V and 2 from J; bases not matched to a gene: 4. Germline V gene sequence: CDR1 LGHDT, CDR2 YNNKEL (reference sequence).

This clonotype was recorded many times. The rearrangement uses TRBV7-3 and TRBJ1-1; D call uncertain. In germline, CDR1 is SGHTA, CDR2 FQGTGA. V dropped 3 bases and J dropped 4 bases, with 9 bases sitting between them. The CDR3 is 13 residues long. The CDR3 DNA follows: TGTGCCAGCAGCTTGGAGCCGGTCACTGAAGCTTTCTTT. Translation gives CASSLEPVTEAFF.

In regard to this clonotype: This sequence may be a read error, since a much larger clone differs from it by one base. The chain couples TRBV3-1 to TRBJ2-2; 7 nucleotides align to TRBD2. This CDR3 is built from 15 residues. Germline-derived CDR1 and CDR2 are LGHDT and YNNKEL (reference sequence). DNA for the CDR3: TGTGTCAGCAGCCAGCCTAGCGGCACAGCCGGGGAGCTGTTTTTT. Translating it yields CVSSQPSGTAGELFF.

This clonotype was counted ten times or more. This chain uses TRBV30 with TRBJ1-4, with no clear D. The germline V and J ends were trimmed by 2 bases and 0 bases, with 13 bases remaining between them. CDR1 and CDR2 (germline): GTSNPN, SVGIG (reference sequence). The CDR3 spans 16 residues. The CDR3 DNA reads as TGTGCCTGGAGTCGCCTCCGGGGAGCAACTAATGAAAAACTGTTTTTT. Protein sequence: CAWSRLRGATNEKLFF.

This clonotype has a count of ten or more. The J gene is TRBJ2-3, the V gene TRBV28; 8 positions agree with TRBD2. Germline-derived CDR1 and CDR2 are MDHEN and SYDVKM. Trimming at V came to 4 bases and at J to 1 base, leaving 7 bases not matched to a gene. This CDR3 spans 16 amino acids. The CDR3, as DNA: TGTGCCAGCAGTTCCGCTCCCGGGGGGGGCACAGATACGCAGTATTTT. This encodes CASSSAPGGGTDTQYF.

This clonotype was detected ten times or more. The chain uses TRBV6-1 and TRBJ1-2; a weak D match, TRBD1 (5 bases). Germline-derived CDR1 and CDR2 are MNHNS and SASEGT. The CDR3 length is 16 residues. Deletions cut 2 bases from V and 4 bases from J, with 17 bases between. CDR3 protein: CASSELGTPTVYGYTF. CDR3 DNA sequence: TGTGCCAGCAGTGAATTGGGGACTCCAACAGTCTATGGCTACACCTTC.

This clonotype showed up many times. The chain recombines TRBV20-1 with TRBJ1-2; D may be TRBD1 (6 bases). The CDR3 is made up of 13 amino acids. Germline V gene lookup returns CDR1 DFQATT and CDR2 SNEGSKA (reference sequence). Trimming stripped 0 bases from V and 6 bases from J, with 11 bases between. The DNA of the CDR3 is TGCAGTGCTAGAGAATGGGGGCAGAATGGCTACACCTTC. Protein sequence: CSAREWGQNGYTF.

V usage is TRBV18 and J usage is TRBJ2-2; TRBD1 aligns across 10 bases. Germline loops: CDR1 KGHSH, CDR2 LQKENI. The trim removed 1 base at V and 4 bases at J, leaving 3 bases unmatched. This CDR3 has 16 amino acids. The CDR3 loop reads CASSPQGQGSTGELFF. DNA of the CDR3: TGTGCCAGCTCACCACAGGGACAGGGGAGCACCGGGGAGCTGTTTTTT.

The table lists this clonotype with many counts. The V and J genes are TRBV6-5 and TRBJ1-1; D gene ambiguous. V lost 2 bases, J lost 4 bases, and 11 bases lay in between. Germline CDR1 MNHEY, CDR2 SVGAGI. The CDR3 runs to 14 residues. Written as DNA, the CDR3 is TGTGCCAGCAGTTACCCAGACGGGAGCACTGAAGCTTTCTTT. It yields the protein CASSYPDGSTEAFF.

Ten or more counts support this clonotype. The chain employs TRBV5-1 and TRBJ1-1; D not certain. The CDR3 spans 14 residues. The V gene's germline CDR1 is SGHRS and CDR2 YFSETQ. V dropped 6 bases and J dropped 7 bases, with 19 bases sitting between them. The CDR3 reads CASKIEAAAVEAFF. In nucleotides, the CDR3 is TGCGCCAGCAAGATCGAGGCAGCCGCAGTTGAAGCTTTCTTT.

At least ten counts were recorded for this clonotype. The chain carries TRBV3-1 and TRBJ1-1; D not resolved. V dropped 0 bases and J dropped 5 bases, with 13 bases sitting between them. CDR3 size: 15 residues. Germline V gene sequence: CDR1 LGHDT, CDR2 YNNKEL (reference sequence). CDR3 amino acids: CASSQDAGWETEAFF. The CDR3 region has the DNA TGTGCCAGCAGCCAAGATGCGGGGTGGGAAACTGAAGCTTTCTTT.